One sample yielded the 10 T cell receptor beta chains listed below, sequenced in a study of cytomegalovirus exposure and HLA in healthy donors. A multiplex PCR was run with 60 Vbeta primers and 13 Jbeta primers. Sequencing was performed with immunoSEQ multiplex PCR; in TCRdb, only in-frame clones are kept and a portion is missing. The sample has 97,000 or so clones; less than 9.5% are singletons. Input material: PBMCs. These receptors were collected from a man aged 45 to 65 in good health and CMV-seropositive.

This clone was observed a handful of times. The same CDR3 arises from other DNA sequences in this sample as well. The V call is TRBV18, the J call TRBJ1-2, with D maybe TRBD1 (6 bases). CDR3 length: 15 amino acids. Germline loops: CDR1 KGHSH, CDR2 LQKENI. Trimming took off 3 bases at V and 2 bases at J, with 13 bases between the two ends. The DNA for the CDR3 is TGTGCCAGCTCACCCGCCCACACAGGGAACTATGGCTACACCTTC. Protein: CASSPAHTGNYGYTF.

This clone occurred a few times. V and J are TRBV6-5 and TRBJ2-7; 7 positions match TRBD1. The CDR3 runs to 14 residues. The germline gives CDR1 MNHEY, CDR2 SVGAGI. J lost 3 bases, V lost 5 bases, and 7 bases had no gene match. The CDR3 loop reads CASSKDRRSYEQYF. CDR3 nucleotides: TGTGCCAGCAGTAAGGACAGGCGGAGCTACGAGCAGTACTTC.

This clone was seen more than once but under ten times. The chain combines TRBV5-4 with TRBJ1-2; no reliable D call. There are 13 residues in the CDR3. Trimming removed 4 bases at V and 2 bases at J, with 9 bases between. Germline assignment: CDR1 SGHNT and CDR2 YYREEE (reference sequence). CDR3 bases: TGTGCCAGCAGCATACAGAACAACTATGGCTACACCTTC. It codes for CASSIQNNYGYTF.

This clone was seen a few times. The chain is built from TRBV19 and TRBJ2-1; D is perhaps TRBD2 (5 bases). CDR1 is LNHDA, CDR2 SQIVND, per germline (reference sequence). Trimming left V 0 bases short and J 6 bases short, with 9 bases between. This CDR3 has 14 amino acids. In nucleotides, the CDR3 is TGTGCCAGTAGTATAGAAGCGGTAGTCAATGAGCAGTTCTTC. This gives the protein CASSIEAVVNEQFF.

The V call is TRBV29-1, the J call TRBJ1-2; 9 nucleotides line up with TRBD1. V was clipped by 7 bases and J by 8 bases; unmatched bases: 8. Germline values: CDR1 SQVTM, CDR2 ANQGSEA. The CDR3 length is 12 residues. The CDR3 spells CSAAQGAGGYTF. Written as DNA, the CDR3 is TGCAGCGCTGCACAGGGGGCGGGAGGCTACACCTTC. Based on the CDR3 plus reference TRBV29-1 and TRBJ1-2, the full variable domain is SAVISQKPSRDICQRGTSLTIQCQVDSQVTMMFWYRQQPGQSLTLIATANQGSEATYESGFVIDKFPISRPNLTFSTLTVSNMSPEDSSIYLCSAAQGAGGYTFGSGTRLTVV.

This clone was counted only a few times. V usage is TRBV30 and J usage is TRBJ1-6; D is possibly TRBD1 (5 bases). With 1 base removed from V and 6 bases from J, the gap between germline ends came to 7 bases. Per the germline V gene, CDR1 is GTSNPN and CDR2 is SVGIG (reference sequence). The CDR3 extends over 13 amino acids. This CDR3 reads CAWSGQINSPLHF. The CDR3 bases are TGTGCCTGGAGTGGACAGATTAATTCACCCCTCCACTTT.

This clone was counted between two and nine times. The chain employs TRBV28 and TRBJ1-2; D gene unclear. Germline CDR1 and CDR2: MDHEN and SYDVKM. V was trimmed by 6 bases and J by 2 bases, leaving 10 bases between them. CDR3 length equals 13 residues. In DNA form, the CDR3 reads TGTGCCAGCAGCCTCGACGGGAACTATGGCTACACCTTC. It yields the protein CASSLDGNYGYTF.

This clone showed up just a few times. The chain combines TRBV5-6 with TRBJ2-7, with D possibly TRBD2 on 6 matching bases. V dropped 4 bases and J dropped 0 bases, with 17 bases sitting between them. The CDR3 runs to 16 residues. The germline V gene encodes CDR1 SGHDT and CDR2 YYEEEE. CDR3 protein: CASSVGGTLGSYEQYF. CDR3 nucleotide sequence: TGTGCCAGCAGCGTTGGCGGGACGTTGGGCTCCTACGAGCAGTACTTC.

The chain joins TRBV5-1 to TRBJ2-7; 8 positions agree with TRBD1. This CDR3 is built from 14 residues. The germline CDR1 and CDR2 sequences are SGHRS and YFSETQ. Trimming cost V 0 bases and J 5 bases; bases outside gene matches: 4. The CDR3 DNA follows: TGCGCCAGCAGCTTGGAGGACAGGGTCCACGAGCAGTACTTC. Its protein product is CASSLEDRVHEQYF.

The chain carries TRBV30 and TRBJ1-1; D call uncertain. Trimming pared 4 bases from V and 1 base from J, leaving 10 bases between. Looked up from germline, CDR1 is GTSNPN and CDR2 is SVGIG (reference sequence). This CDR3 region has 13 residues. This CDR3 reads CAWMYSRNTEAFF. Written as DNA, the CDR3 is TGTGCCTGGATGTACAGCCGGAACACTGAAGCTTTCTTT. Drawing the rest from reference TRBV30 and TRBJ1-1, the complete variable domain is SQTIHQWPATLVQPVGSPLSLECTVEGTSNPNLYWYRQAAGRGLQLLFYSVGIGQISSEVPQNLSASRPQDRQFILSSKKLLLSDSGFYLCAWMYSRNTEAFFGQGTRLTVV.